This T cell receptor (beta chain) was sequenced during a study of T cell responses to AZD1222 COVID-19 vaccine (dated by TCRdb to about 2021). Concerning the study at large: AZD1222 recipients whose second dose came at about 4 weeks and those whose second dose came at about 12 weeks were combined into one group, since spike-specific TCR depth and breadth did not differ between the two schedules. TCR sequencing covered fewer than 250 trial participants: some 210 given two doses of AZD1222 and around 25 given two doses of MenACWY control vaccine. Trial participants were enrolled by age into subgroups of 18-55, 56-69 and 70-plus years, and roughly 160, 29 and 62 TCR-sequenced participants, respectively, were included in these subgroups. Summary of the overall study and its limitations: Only five to seven AZD1222 recipients were SARS-CoV-2 seropositive at baseline, limiting conclusions about previously exposed vaccinees. A significant rise in spike-specific TCR breadth and depth was observed after two AZD1222 doses relative to day 0 and relative to MenACWY recipients. No day 14 peak-response samples were available, so repertoires were characterized only after the peak T cell response. Nearly half of unique spike-specific TCRs reportedly recognized epitopes outside regions mutated in the B.1.351 and B.1.1.7 variants. The 56-69-year group was small, and its depth increase did not reach significance, likely because of low power. CD4 TCRs associated with the vaccine covered the entire spike protein, and the dominant responses were in regions 160-218 and 743-854. Participants were mostly white British, with more females than males. The authors suggested clonal diversity may have been underestimated.

V is clipped by 3 bases and J by 2 bases, and the sequence between their germline boundaries is 7 bases long. From the cysteine through the phenylalanine, the CDR3 covers 13 amino acids. Here the CDR3 DNA is all that survives: 39 bases in frame from base 1. CDR1 SEHNR and CDR2 FQNEAQ were looked up in the germline V gene (reference sequence). The CDR3 regions of human TCRbeta chains were analyzed by immunosequencing. Under the source paper's analysis protocol: TCRs in the repertoires were matched against a reference library of SARS-CoV-2-specific TCRs that had been generated with the MIRA antigen-specificity platform. Breadth was defined as the fraction of unique TCRs that were SARS-CoV-2-associated. Depth was defined as the fraction of total T cells that were SARS-CoV-2-associated. Using the MIRA data, every spike-specific TCR was mapped to the spike region that the TCR reacted to and assigned to either a CD4 or a CD8 class. Log10-transformed breadth and depth values were compared by one-way ANOVA with Sidak's multiple comparisons tests. Sourced from immuneACCESS, this table was stored by TCRdb with only in-frame sequences that have V and J called. A share of the clones is absent; for the studies checked, an unresolved V gene accounts for under half, and the remainder has no known explanation. The V and J calls and clone size are taken from that table; D and trimming were inferred from the DNA. The table for this sample lists just under 35,000 clones; roughly 89% of them were counted only once. About 7% of the sample comes from the top ten.

Details on this clone: No antigen is known for it. No much larger clone is present one base from it, and per-base qualities are unavailable.

The sample's time point label, in plain terms: baseline before first vaccination. The vaccinee samples were drawn from two UK trials, COV001 and COV002, one of which was a single-blind randomized controlled phase 2/3 trial testing AZD1222 (ChAdOx1 nCoV-19) in healthy adults. For TCRbeta chain sequencing, PBMC samples from trial participants were taken at day 0 and at day 28 after the second dose. The receptor was derived from an adult in good health. This sample comprised peripheral blood, obtained on day 0 of AZD1222 vaccination. Here the chain combines TRBV7-9 and TRBJ1-1, with the D gene too uncertain to name. The DNA sequence is TGTGCCAGCAGCTTTGAAGGAAACACTGAAGCTTTCTTT. Its coded protein is CASSFEGNTEAFF.